This record looks at one T cell receptor beta chain sequence and its context. What it recognizes is unknown. Repertoires were generated with immunoSEQ multiplex PCR, while TCRdb's copy carries only in-frame clones and drops some. The sample records approximately 110,000 clones, 85% to 90% being singletons. The source of the sample is a study of T cell responses to AZD1222 COVID-19 vaccine. Study results and caveats: White British donors predominated, females outnumbered males, and clonal diversity was possibly underestimated. Along spike, vaccine-associated CD4 TCRs were found throughout, with dominance at 160-218 and 743-854. Baseline serology detected seropositivity in only a handful of AZD1222 recipients. The breadth and depth of Spike-specific TCRs increased once two AZD1222 doses had been given.

V dropped 5 bases and J dropped 4; count of bases not matched to a gene: 13. Germline-derived CDR1 and CDR2 are SGHAT and FQNNGV. This CDR3 is 17 amino acids long. The gene calls are TRBV11-2 and TRBJ2-3; 9 bases line up with TRBD2. The TCR was taken from an adult in good health. The sequences come from peripheral blood, collected on day 0 of AZD1222 vaccination. CDR3 in amino acids: CASSPRRAGGFSDTQYF. CDR3 in DNA: TGTGCCAGCAGCCCCAGGAGGGCGGGAGGGTTTTCAGATACGCAGTATTTT.